This T cell receptor (beta chain) was retrieved from a study of early T cells in non-severe SARS-CoV-2 infection. Study at large: Chains were unpaired, as sequencing was done on bulk RNA from unsorted whole blood. Study outcomes and limitations: Matching against VDJdb likely underestimated virus-specific expansions, favoring anti-spike CD8.

Individual cDNA molecules carried attached unique molecular identifiers. From the 5' RACE reads, TCRdb called clonotypes with MiXCR, one entry per CDR3 protein. Among 85,000 to 100,000 distinct CDR3 sequences listed, around 10% were seen once. The length of the CDR3 is 15 residues. The V and J ends lost 0 bases and 2 bases respectively, with 8 bases between them. Germline V CDR1 and CDR2: LGHNA, YSLEER. Turning to this clonotype: The antigen is unknown.

This chain links TRBV4-3 with TRBJ2-4; D is ambiguous. The sequenced sample was whole blood, obtained at baseline. The TCR sequence derives from an adult who was a healthcare worker with PCR-confirmed SARS-CoV-2 infection or an uninfected control (not recorded which). CDR3 sequence: CASSQDEAPKNIQYF. The CDR3 DNA sequence: TGCGCCAGCAGCCAAGATGAGGCGCCCAAAAACATTCAGTACTTC.